This T cell receptor beta chain was profiled in a study of cytomegalovirus exposure and HLA in healthy donors. Study-level background: The approximately 120 validation repertoires used the same platform as the roughly 670 first-cohort repertoires, a later analysis reported. Overall study findings and caveats: TCR beta chains numbering some 160 were designated cytomegalovirus-associated.

Comment on this clone: The antigen is unknown.

Only in-frame clones appear in the TCRdb table, and some are missing; sequencing was by immunoSEQ multiplex PCR. The table has 180,000 or so clones, about 89% seen once. The CDR3 totals 13 residues. The V segment lost 5 bases and the J segment 3 bases; nucleotides outside the gene matches: 3. Per the germline V gene, CDR1 is SGHRS and CDR2 is YFSETQ. This rearrangement joins TRBV5-1 to TRBJ1-2, with 8 nucleotides matching TRBD1. This TCR was recovered from a man younger than 40 in good health and CMV-seropositive. Sequences were obtained from PBMCs. The CDR3 DNA is TGCGCCAGCAGGCAGGACAGGGACTATGGCTACACCTTC. Protein product: CASRQDRDYGYTF. Variable domain in full (rest from reference TRBV5-1 and TRBJ1-2): KAGVTQTPRYLIKTRGQQVTLSCSPISGHRSVSWYQQTPGQGLQFLFEYFSETQRNKGNFPGRFSGRQFSNSRSEMNVSTLELGDSALYLCASRQDRDYGYTFGSGTRLTVV.